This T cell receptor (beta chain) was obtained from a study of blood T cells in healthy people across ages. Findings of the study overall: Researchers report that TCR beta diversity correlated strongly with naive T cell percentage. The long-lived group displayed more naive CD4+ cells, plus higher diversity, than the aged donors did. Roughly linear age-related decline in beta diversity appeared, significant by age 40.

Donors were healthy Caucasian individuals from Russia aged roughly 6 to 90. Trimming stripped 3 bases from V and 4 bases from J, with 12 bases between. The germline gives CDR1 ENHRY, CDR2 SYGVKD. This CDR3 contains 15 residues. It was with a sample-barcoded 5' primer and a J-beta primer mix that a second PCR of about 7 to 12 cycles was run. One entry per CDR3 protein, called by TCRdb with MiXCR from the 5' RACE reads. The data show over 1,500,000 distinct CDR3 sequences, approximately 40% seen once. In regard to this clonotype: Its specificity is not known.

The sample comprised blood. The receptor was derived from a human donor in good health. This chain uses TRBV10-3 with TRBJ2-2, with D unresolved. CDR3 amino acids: CAISDPRYGTGELFF. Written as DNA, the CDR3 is TGTGCCATCAGTGATCCTCGGTATGGCACCGGGGAGCTGTTTTTT.